The clone carrying this TCR beta chain appeared a single time. Generated by immunoSEQ multiplex PCR, the TCRdb table keeps only in-frame clones and is missing some. Among 60,000 to 90,000 clones listed, 86% were seen once. The data derive from a study of blood T cell repertoires in COVID-19. The CDR3 consists of 13 residues. Germline lookup yields CDR1 GTSNPN and CDR2 SVGIG (reference sequence). Trimming took 0 bases from V and 7 from J; bases not matched to a gene: 5. This TCR was sampled from a human donor in a cohort sampled during active COVID-19. Sequencing was done on a sample of peripheral blood. The chain carries TRBV30 and TRBJ1-2; 7 bases agree with TRBD1. The DNA of the CDR3 is TGTGCCTGGAGTGTAGGGGGCAGGGTTGGCTACACCTTC. It codes for CAWSVGGRVGYTF.